This entry describes one TCR beta chain. The sample is drawn from a study of T cells of healthy individuals. The CDR3 totals 15 residues. The germline V gene encodes CDR1 LGHNA and CDR2 YSLEER. V was cut by 0 bases and J by 2 bases, with 9 bases left in between. TCRdb reanalysed the 5' RACE reads using MiXCR and keeps one entry per CDR3 protein. The sample carries about 100,000 distinct CDR3 sequences, 17% recorded once. This clonotype originated in a human donor in good health. The chain is built from TRBV4-3 and TRBJ2-3; D not resolved. The CDR3 sequence is CASSQDRADTDTQYF. CDR3 bases: TGCGCCAGCAGCCAAGATCGTGCCGACACAGATACGCAGTATTTT.